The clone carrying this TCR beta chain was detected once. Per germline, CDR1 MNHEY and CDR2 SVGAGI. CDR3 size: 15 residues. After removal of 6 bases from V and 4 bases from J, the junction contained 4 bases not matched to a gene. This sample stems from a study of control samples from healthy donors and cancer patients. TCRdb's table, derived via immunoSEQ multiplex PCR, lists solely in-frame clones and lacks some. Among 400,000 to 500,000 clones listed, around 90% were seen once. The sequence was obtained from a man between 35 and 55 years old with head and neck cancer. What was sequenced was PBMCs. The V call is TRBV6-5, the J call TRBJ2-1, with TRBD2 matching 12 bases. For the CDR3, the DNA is TGTGCCAGCAGCGCCACTAGCGGGGGGTACAATGAGCAGTTCTTC. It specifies CASSATSGGYNEQFF.